The 9 T cell receptor beta chains below were found in one sample sequenced in a study of T-cell reconstitution after alpha-beta-depleted transplantation in children. The authors prepared the TCRbeta library with unique molecular identifiers. TCRdb ran MiXCR on the PCR reads and lists one entry per CDR3 protein. The sample yields approximately 93,000 distinct CDR3 sequences, 7.5% to 9.5% seen once. The sequencing here drew on PBMCs from the stem cell graft donor, taken from the stem cell graft. The receptors come from a human donor who donated a stem cell graft to a child with congenital amegakaryocytic thrombocytopenia.

This clonotype was counted at least ten times. The genes are TRBV12-3 or TRBV12-4 and TRBJ1-5, with D perhaps matching TRBD1 (6 bases). V was shortened by 4 bases and J by 9 bases, with 13 bases between the two germline ends. CDR3 length equals 13 residues. The CDR3 loop reads CASSYQGNVPQHF. CDR3 DNA sequence: TGTGCCAGCAGTTACCAGGGGAATGTGCCCCAGCATTTT.

In its sample, this clonotype was seen many times. V and J are TRBV7-2 and TRBJ2-2, with TRBD2 as a possible D gene (5 bases). Trimming removed 5 bases at V and 1 base at J, with 17 bases between. The CDR3 is 17 amino acids. The germline V gene has CDR1 SGHTA and CDR2 FQGNSA. The CDR3 DNA reads as TGTGCCAGCAGCCCCATTTTGGGGAGTGGGAACACCGGGGAGCTGTTTTTT. Translation gives CASSPILGSGNTGELFF.

For this clonotype: This may stem from a read error, because a much larger clone lies one nucleotide away. V and J are TRBV14 and TRBJ2-5; D remains unclear. This CDR3 spans 11 amino acids. Germline loops: CDR1 SGHDN, CDR2 FVKESK. The CDR3 loop is CASSPSSSHYF. Here the CDR3 DNA reads TGTGCCAGCAGCCCGTCTAGTTCCCATTACTTC.

This clonotype was observed many times. The chain couples TRBV2 to TRBJ2-7, with TRBD1 matching 7 bases. Germline assignment: CDR1 SNHLY and CDR2 FYNNEI. This CDR3 has 14 amino acids. V trimming: 6 bases; J trimming: 4 bases; junction bases outside the gene matches: 9. This CDR3 reads CASREDRTLYEQYF. CDR3 nucleotide sequence: TGTGCCAGCAGGGAGGACAGGACTCTTTACGAGCAGTACTTC.

At least ten counts were recorded for this clonotype. V and J are TRBV20-1 and TRBJ1-5; 9 bases are shared with TRBD1. This CDR3 region has 17 residues. The V segment lost 4 bases and the J segment 0 bases; nucleotides outside the gene matches: 10. Germline V gene lookup returns CDR1 DFQATT and CDR2 SNEGSKA (reference sequence). CDR3 in amino acids: CSAKGPDRGISNQPQHF. The DNA of the CDR3 is TGCAGTGCTAAGGGCCCCGACAGGGGGATTAGCAATCAGCCCCAGCATTTT.

This clonotype was observed at least ten times. The genes are TRBV20-1 and TRBJ2-2, with 7 bases that match TRBD1. The CDR3 has 14 residues. The germline V gene encodes CDR1 DFQATT and CDR2 SNEGSKA (reference sequence). The ends lost 6 bases at V and 0 bases at J; junction bases unmatched: 4. DNA for the CDR3: TGCAGTGCCACTCAGGGGGCGAACACCGGGGAGCTGTTTTTT. It is translated as CSATQGANTGELFF.

This clonotype was seen repeatedly, ten times or more. This chain connects TRBV5-6 to TRBJ2-7, with 10 nucleotides matching TRBD2. CDR1 is SGHDT and CDR2 is YYEEEE in the germline V gene. CDR3 length: 20 amino acids. After removal of 0 bases from V and 0 bases from J, the junction contained 15 bases not matched to a gene. DNA for the CDR3: TGTGCCAGCAGCTTGGATTTAGGGACTAGCGAAAATAATTACTCCTACGAGCAGTACTTC. It translates to CASSLDLGTSENNYSYEQYF.

This clonotype was counted at least ten times. The rearrangement uses TRBV5-1 and TRBJ2-5; 11 nucleotides match TRBD1. This CDR3 has 16 amino acids. Germline V gene sequence: CDR1 SGHRS, CDR2 YFSETQ. The V gene end was trimmed by 4 bases and the J gene end by 5 bases; junction bases not matched to a gene: 10. CDR3 protein: CASSGTGTGGVETQYF. CDR3 nucleotide sequence: TGCGCCAGCAGCGGTACCGGGACAGGGGGTGTGGAGACCCAGTACTTC.

This clonotype was observed many times. V is TRBV2 and J is TRBJ2-7, with D possibly TRBD2 on 5 matching bases. CDR3 size: 13 residues. Trimming took 4 bases from V and 2 from J, leaving 9 bases between them. Germline lookup yields CDR1 SNHLY and CDR2 FYNNEI. The CDR3 nucleotides are TGTGCCAGCAGTGGCGGGTTCGCCTACGAGCAGTACTTC. This gives the protein CASSGGFAYEQYF.